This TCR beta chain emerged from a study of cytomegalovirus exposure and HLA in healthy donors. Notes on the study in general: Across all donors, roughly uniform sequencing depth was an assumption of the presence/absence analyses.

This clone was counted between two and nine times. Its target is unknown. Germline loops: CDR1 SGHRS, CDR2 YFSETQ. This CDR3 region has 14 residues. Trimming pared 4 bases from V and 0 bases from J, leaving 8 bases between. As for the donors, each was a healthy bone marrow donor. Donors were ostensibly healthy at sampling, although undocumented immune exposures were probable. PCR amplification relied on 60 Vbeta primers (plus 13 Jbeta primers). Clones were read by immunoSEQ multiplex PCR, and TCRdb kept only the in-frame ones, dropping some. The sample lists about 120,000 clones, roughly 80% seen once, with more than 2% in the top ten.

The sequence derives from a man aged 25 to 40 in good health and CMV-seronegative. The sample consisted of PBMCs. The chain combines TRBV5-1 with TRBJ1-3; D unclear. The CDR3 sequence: CASSLTVSGNTIYF. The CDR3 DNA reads TGCGCCAGCAGCCTAACAGTCTCTGGAAACACCATATATTTT.